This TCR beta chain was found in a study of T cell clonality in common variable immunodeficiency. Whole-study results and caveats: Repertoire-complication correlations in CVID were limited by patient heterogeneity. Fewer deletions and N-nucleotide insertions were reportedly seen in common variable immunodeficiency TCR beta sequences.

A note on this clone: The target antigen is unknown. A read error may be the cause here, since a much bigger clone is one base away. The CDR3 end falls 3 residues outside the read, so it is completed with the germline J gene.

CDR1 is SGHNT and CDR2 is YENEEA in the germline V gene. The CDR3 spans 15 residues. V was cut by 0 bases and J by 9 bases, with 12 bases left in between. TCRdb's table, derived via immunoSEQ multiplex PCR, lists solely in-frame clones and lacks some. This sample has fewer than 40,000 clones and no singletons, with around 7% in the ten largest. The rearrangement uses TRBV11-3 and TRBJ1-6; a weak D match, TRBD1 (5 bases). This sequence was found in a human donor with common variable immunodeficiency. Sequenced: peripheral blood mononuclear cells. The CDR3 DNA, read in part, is TGTGCCAGCAGCTTAGACGTGCAGGGCTCTTCACCC. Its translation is CASSLDVQGSSP. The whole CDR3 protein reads CASSLDVQGSSPLHF.